The source of this TCR beta chain is a study of blood T cell repertoires in COVID-19. Study as a whole: The origin of the acute and convalescent COVID-19 samples was the United States, Italy and Spain. The cDNA or gDNA used as material had been derived from T cells, B-cell-depleted T cells, or PBMCs.

Patients in Seattle were enrolled during active infection, then followed longitudinally. Authors' data handling: Reference gene primers were amplified, and this amplification served to estimate nucleated cell counts. Only in-frame clones appear in the TCRdb table, and some are missing; sequencing was by immunoSEQ multiplex PCR. V and J calls and clone size are copied from that table; D and trimming were computed from the DNA. The table shows about 410,000 clones, with about 89% occurring only once. CDR1 is SGHAT and CDR2 is FQNNGV in the germline V gene. V gave up 3 bases and J gave up 2 bases; unmatched junction bases: 6. This CDR3 spans 18 amino acids.

The chain links TRBV11-2 to TRBJ2-1, with 14 bases lining up with TRBD2. This clonotype originated in a woman in her thirties or forties with COVID-19, enrolled during active disease. The specimen was peripheral blood. In nucleotides, the CDR3 is TGTGCCAGCAGCTTTCCGGGACTAGCGGGGGAAACCTACAATGAGCAGTTCTTC. Its translation is CASSFPGLAGETYNEQFF.